This T cell receptor beta chain was sequenced in a study of T cells after yellow fever vaccination. In making TCR cDNA, 5'RACE template switching added a universal primer site and UMIs to it. TCRdb reprocessed the 5' RACE reads via MiXCR and lists one record per CDR3 protein. The sample includes hundreds of thousands of distinct CDR3 sequences, around 4% of them seen just once. Study-level points and caveats: A weaker secondary response peaked on day 5, the primary on day 15.

This clonotype was recorded a few times. Its antigen remains unidentified. Germline V lookup: CDR1 DFQATT, CDR2 SNEGSKA (reference sequence). The V and J ends lost 1 base and 3 bases respectively, with 21 bases between them. The CDR3 spans 17 residues. Material: PBMCs, obtained on the day of the yellow fever booster vaccination. This TCR was sampled from a man between 18 and 29 years old who received the YFV17D yellow fever vaccine. This sequence joins TRBV20-1 and TRBJ2-5; D assignment may be TRBD1 or TRBD2 (5 bases each). This CDR3 reads CSARGVMSGRQEETQYF. The DNA for the CDR3 is TGCAGTGCTAGAGGCGTGATGTCGGGACGGCAAGAAGAGACCCAGTACTTC.